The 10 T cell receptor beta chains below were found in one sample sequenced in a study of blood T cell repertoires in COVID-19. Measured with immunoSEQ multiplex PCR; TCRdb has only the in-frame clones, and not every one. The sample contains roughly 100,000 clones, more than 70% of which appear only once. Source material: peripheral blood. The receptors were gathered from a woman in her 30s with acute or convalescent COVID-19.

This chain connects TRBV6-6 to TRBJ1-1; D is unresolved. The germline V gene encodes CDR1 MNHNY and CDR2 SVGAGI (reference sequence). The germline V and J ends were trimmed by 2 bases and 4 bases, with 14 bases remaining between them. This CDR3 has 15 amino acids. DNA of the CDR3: TGTGCCAGCAGTTACCCACAGACAAGCGGCACTGAAGCTTTCTTT. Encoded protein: CASSYPQTSGTEAFF.

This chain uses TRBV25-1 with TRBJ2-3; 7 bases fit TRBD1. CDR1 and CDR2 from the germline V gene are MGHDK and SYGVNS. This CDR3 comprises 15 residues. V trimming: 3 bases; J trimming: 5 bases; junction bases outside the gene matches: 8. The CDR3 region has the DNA TGTGCCAGCAGTGACCTTCGACAGGGCTTAGATACGCAGTATTTT. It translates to CASSDLRQGLDTQYF. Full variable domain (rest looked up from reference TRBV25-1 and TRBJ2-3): EADIYQTPRYLVIGTGKKITLECSQTMGHDKMYWYQQDPGMELHLIHYSYGVNSTEKGDLSSESTVSRIRTEHFPLTLESARPSHTSQYLCASSDLRQGLDTQYFGPGTRLTVL.

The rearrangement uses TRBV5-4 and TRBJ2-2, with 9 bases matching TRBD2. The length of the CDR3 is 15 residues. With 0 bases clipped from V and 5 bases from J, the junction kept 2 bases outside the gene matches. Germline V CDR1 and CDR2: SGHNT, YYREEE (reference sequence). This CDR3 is CASSLVSGGTGELFF. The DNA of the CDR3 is TGTGCCAGCAGCTTGGTTAGCGGGGGTACCGGGGAGCTGTTTTTT.

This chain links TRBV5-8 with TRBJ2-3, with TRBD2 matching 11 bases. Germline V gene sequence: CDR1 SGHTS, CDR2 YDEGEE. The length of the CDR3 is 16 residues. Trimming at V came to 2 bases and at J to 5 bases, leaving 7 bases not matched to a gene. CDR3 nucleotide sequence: TGTGCCAGCAGCTTCGCCGGGACTAGCGGTTTAGATACGCAGTATTTT. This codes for CASSFAGTSGLDTQYF.

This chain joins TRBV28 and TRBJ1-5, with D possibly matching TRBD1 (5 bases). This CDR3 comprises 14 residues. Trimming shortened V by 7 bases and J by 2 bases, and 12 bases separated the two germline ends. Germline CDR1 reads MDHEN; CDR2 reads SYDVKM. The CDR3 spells CASKQGGGNQPQHF. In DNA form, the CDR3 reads TGTGCCAGCAAGCAGGGCGGTGGCAATCAGCCCCAGCATTTT. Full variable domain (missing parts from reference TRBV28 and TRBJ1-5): DVKVTQSSRYLVKRTGEKVFLECVQDMDHENMFWYRQDPGLGLRLIYFSYDVKMKEKGDIPEGYSVSREKKERFSLILESASTNQTSMYLCASKQGGGNQPQHFGDGTRLSIL.

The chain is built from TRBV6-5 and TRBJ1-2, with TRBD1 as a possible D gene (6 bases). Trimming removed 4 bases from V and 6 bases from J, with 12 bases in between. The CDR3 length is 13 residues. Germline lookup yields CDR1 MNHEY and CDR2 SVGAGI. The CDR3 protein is CASSSRTVHGYTF. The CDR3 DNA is TGTGCCAGCAGTTCCCGGACAGTCCATGGCTACACCTTC.

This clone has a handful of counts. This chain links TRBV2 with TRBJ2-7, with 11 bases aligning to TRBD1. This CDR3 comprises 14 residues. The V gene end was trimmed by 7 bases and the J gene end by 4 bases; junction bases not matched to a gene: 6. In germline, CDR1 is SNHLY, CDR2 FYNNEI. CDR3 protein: CASKSDRGQYEQYF. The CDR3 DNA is TGTGCCAGCAAATCGGACAGGGGGCAGTACGAGCAGTACTTC.

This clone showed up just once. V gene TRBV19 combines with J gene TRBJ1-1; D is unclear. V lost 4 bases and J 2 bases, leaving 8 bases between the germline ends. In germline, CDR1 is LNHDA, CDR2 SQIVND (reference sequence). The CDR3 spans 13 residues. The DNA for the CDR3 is TGTGCCAGTAGTACCCGACATAACACTGAAGCTTTCTTT. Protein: CASSTRHNTEAFF.

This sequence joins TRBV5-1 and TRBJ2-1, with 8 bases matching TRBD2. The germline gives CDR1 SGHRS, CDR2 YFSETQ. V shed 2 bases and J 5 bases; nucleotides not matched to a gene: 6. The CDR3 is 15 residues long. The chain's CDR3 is CASSFGSGNNNEQFF. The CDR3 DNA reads TGCGCCAGCAGCTTCGGTAGCGGGAACAACAATGAGCAGTTCTTC.

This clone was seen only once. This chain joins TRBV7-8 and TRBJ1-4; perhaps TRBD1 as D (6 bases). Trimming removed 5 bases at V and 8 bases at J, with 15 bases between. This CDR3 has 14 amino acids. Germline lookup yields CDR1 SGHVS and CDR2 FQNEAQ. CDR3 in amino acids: CASSPNQGREKLFF. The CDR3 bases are TGTGCCAGCAGCCCAAACCAGGGGCGAGAAAAACTGTTTTTT.